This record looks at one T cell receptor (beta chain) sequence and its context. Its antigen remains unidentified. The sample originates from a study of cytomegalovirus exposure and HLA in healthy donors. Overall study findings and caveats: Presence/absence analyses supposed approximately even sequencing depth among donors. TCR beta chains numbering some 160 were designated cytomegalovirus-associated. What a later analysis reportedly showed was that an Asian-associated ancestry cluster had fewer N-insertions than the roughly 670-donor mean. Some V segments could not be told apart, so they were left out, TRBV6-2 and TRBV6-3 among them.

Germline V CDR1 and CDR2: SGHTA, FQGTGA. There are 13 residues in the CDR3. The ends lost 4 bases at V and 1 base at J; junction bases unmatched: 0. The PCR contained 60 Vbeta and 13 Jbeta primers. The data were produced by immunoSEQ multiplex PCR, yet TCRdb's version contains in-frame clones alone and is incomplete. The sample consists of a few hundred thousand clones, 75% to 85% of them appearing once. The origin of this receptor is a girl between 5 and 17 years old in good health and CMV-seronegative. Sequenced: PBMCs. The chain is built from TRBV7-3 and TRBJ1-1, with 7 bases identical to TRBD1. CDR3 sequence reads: CASSSGGNTEAFF. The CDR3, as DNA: TGTGCCAGCAGCTCAGGGGGGAACACTGAAGCTTTCTTT.